These 32 T cell receptor beta chains share one sample of origin, sequenced in a study of T-cell reconstitution after alpha-beta-depleted transplantation in children. Researchers prepared the TCRbeta library using unique molecular identifiers, the study reports. TCRdb re-called the PCR reads through MiXCR, storing one row per CDR3 protein. The table includes about 150,000 distinct CDR3 sequences, approximately 12% detected once. Sample: PBMCs, taken before TCRalphabeta/CD19-depleted stem cell transplant. The receptors come from a boy aged 2 to 10 with acute myeloid leukemia, due to receive a stem cell transplant.

This clonotype was counted many times. This chain links TRBV15 with TRBJ1-5, with TRBD1 as a possible D gene (5 bases). The germline CDR1 and CDR2 sequences are LNHNV and YYDKDF (reference sequence). This CDR3 comprises 16 residues. V shed 5 bases and J shed 0 bases, with 14 bases lying between them. The CDR3 sequence: CATSSKTVYSNQPQHF. The DNA for the CDR3 is TGTGCCACCAGCTCAAAGACAGTCTATAGCAATCAGCCCCAGCATTTT.

This clonotype appeared many times. J is TRBJ2-4 and V is TRBV20-1; no clear D. Germline lookup yields CDR1 DFQATT and CDR2 SNEGSKA (reference sequence). Trimming shortened V by 4 bases and J by 0 bases, and 10 bases separated the two germline ends. This CDR3 region has 14 residues. CDR3 DNA: TGCAGTGCTAAACTACCCTTAGCCAAAAACATTCAGTACTTC. Amino acids: CSAKLPLAKNIQYF.

This clonotype came up many times. The rearrangement joins TRBV20-1 to TRBJ2-5; 7 bases match TRBD2. CDR1 and CDR2 (germline): DFQATT, SNEGSKA (reference sequence). V shed 5 bases and J 4 bases; nucleotides not matched to a gene: 10. This CDR3 is built from 14 residues. CDR3 sequence reads: CSAPRGVEGETQYF. CDR3 coding DNA: TGCAGTGCTCCTCGGGGGGTTGAAGGAGAGACCCAGTACTTC.

Ten or more counts support this clonotype. The CDR3, as DNA: TGTGCCAGCAGCCAACTGGGGGGGAATGAGCAGTTCTTC. It specifies CASSQLGGNEQFF. The V gene is TRBV7-6, the J gene TRBJ2-1, with TRBD2 identical over 7 bases. Germline CDR1 is SGHVS and CDR2 is FNYEAQ. The length of the CDR3 is 13 residues. V dropped 5 bases and J dropped 7; count of bases not matched to a gene: 5.

This clonotype was seen at least ten times. CDR3 in amino acids: CASTSGLRDEQFF. In nucleotides, the CDR3 is TGTGCCAGTACTAGCGGGCTCAGGGATGAGCAGTTCTTC. The chain links TRBV3-1 to TRBJ2-1; 9 positions agree with TRBD2. The germline V gene has CDR1 LGHDT and CDR2 YNNKEL (reference sequence). The CDR3 is 13 residues long. V lost 9 bases and J lost 8; bases outside the gene matches: 8.

The rearrangement links TRBV11-2 to TRBJ2-2, with D possibly being TRBD1 or TRBD2 (5 bases each). There are 14 residues in the CDR3. Germline CDR1 SGHAT, CDR2 FQNNGV. V dropped 5 bases and J dropped 7 bases, with 14 bases sitting between them. In DNA, the CDR3 is TGTGCCAGCAGCCCGTCGGGGCAGGGCGGGGAGCTGTTTTTT. Translated, it gives CASSPSGQGGELFF.

This clonotype appeared many times. This sequence joins TRBV7-9 and TRBJ1-5; D is unclear. The germline V and J ends were trimmed by 3 bases and 1 base, with 7 bases remaining between them. The CDR3 is 14 residues long. Germline V gene lookup returns CDR1 SEHNR and CDR2 FQNEAQ (reference sequence). The CDR3 nucleotides are TGTGCCAGCAGCTTTTCCACCAGCAATCAGCCCCAGCATTTT. Protein: CASSFSTSNQPQHF.

This clonotype has at least ten counts. The chain carries TRBV5-1 and TRBJ1-1; D is undetermined. The CDR3 consists of 12 residues. The germline V gene encodes CDR1 SGHRS and CDR2 YFSETQ. Trimming shortened V by 0 bases and J by 4 bases, and 4 bases separated the two germline ends. DNA for the CDR3: TGCGCCAGCAGCTTGGGCAGCACTGAAGCTTTCTTT. It encodes CASSLGSTEAFF.

This clonotype was counted at least ten times. The gene calls are TRBV7-9 and TRBJ1-1; 8 bases map to TRBD1. V shed 1 base, J shed 5 bases, and the junction held 6 bases outside the gene matches. The CDR3 is 15 amino acids. CDR1 and CDR2 from the germline V gene are SEHNR and FQNEAQ (reference sequence). As DNA, the CDR3 is TGTGCCAGCAGCTTAGAAGGACAGGGTAAGACTGAAGCTTTCTTT. It codes for CASSLEGQGKTEAFF.

This clonotype appeared a few times. The V and J genes are TRBV7-3 and TRBJ2-7, with D perhaps given as TRBD1 or TRBD2 (5 bases each). The V gene's germline CDR1 is SGHTA and CDR2 FQGTGA. V was trimmed by 5 bases and J by 5 bases, leaving 16 bases between them. The length of the CDR3 is 14 residues. CDR3 amino acids: CASSEGRRGDEQYF. CDR3 sequence (DNA): TGTGCCAGCAGCGAGGGACGCCGTGGGGACGAGCAGTACTTC.

This clonotype was found many times. V and J are TRBV20-1 and TRBJ1-5, with D possibly TRBD1 on 5 matching bases. The CDR3 sequence is 13 residues long. Trimming took off 2 bases at V and 2 bases at J, with 7 bases between the two ends. Per the germline V gene, CDR1 is DFQATT and CDR2 is SNEGSKA (reference sequence). This chain's CDR3 is CSARIGGNQPQHF. The CDR3 DNA is TGCAGTGCTAGAATAGGGGGCAATCAGCCCCAGCATTTT.

This clonotype was seen ten or more times. The chain carries TRBV19 and TRBJ2-1; a weak D match, TRBD1 (6 bases). The CDR3 runs 15 residues. Looked up from germline, CDR1 is LNHDA and CDR2 is SQIVND (reference sequence). V was trimmed by 7 bases and J by 5 bases, leaving 18 bases between them. The DNA for the CDR3 is TGTGCCAGTACGAATCTTCGGGACAAGAACAATGAGCAGTTCTTC. This sequence encodes CASTNLRDKNNEQFF.

This clonotype has ten or more counts. The rearrangement joins TRBV24-1 to TRBJ2-1; D may be TRBD2 (6 bases). The CDR3 covers 12 residues. Trimming pared 2 bases from V and 16 bases from J, leaving 14 bases between. The germline gives CDR1 KGHDR, CDR2 SFDVKD. The CDR3 DNA reads as TGTGCCACCAGTGATTCCGGGACTCCCCCCTTCTTC. Protein sequence: CATSDSGTPPFF.

This clonotype was observed many times. The chain joins TRBV5-1 to TRBJ2-1; TRBD2 matches at 12 bases. The germline V gene has CDR1 SGHRS and CDR2 YFSETQ. This CDR3 contains 18 residues. With 0 bases clipped from V and 8 bases from J, the junction kept 12 bases outside the gene matches. Here the CDR3 reads CASSLGLAGVGSGDEQFF. Written as DNA, the CDR3 is TGCGCCAGCAGCTTGGGACTAGCGGGGGTAGGTTCTGGCGATGAGCAGTTCTTC.

This clonotype was recorded at least ten times. The chain couples TRBV5-1 to TRBJ2-7; 8 nucleotides match TRBD1. After removal of 0 bases from V and 3 bases from J, the junction contained 5 bases not matched to a gene. The CDR3 totals 15 residues. The V gene's germline CDR1 is SGHRS and CDR2 YFSETQ. This CDR3 is CASSLAGGSLYEQYV. The CDR3 nucleotides read TGCGCCAGCAGCTTGGCAGGGGGCTCCCTCTACGAGCAGTACGTC.

The chain has TRBV2 and TRBJ2-1; 9 bases agree with TRBD2. Germline V CDR1 and CDR2: SNHLY, FYNNEI. Trimming at V came to 6 bases and at J to 6 bases, leaving 12 bases not matched to a gene. This CDR3 region has 16 residues. CDR3 amino acids: CASRPTGLAGLNEQFF. DNA of the CDR3: TGTGCCAGCAGGCCCACGGGCCTAGCGGGGCTCAATGAGCAGTTCTTC. Supplemented by reference TRBV2 and TRBJ2-1, the full variable domain reads EPEVTQTPSHQVTQMGQEVILRCVPISNHLYFYWYRQILGQKVEFLVSFYNNEISEKSEIFDDQFSVERPDGSNFTLKIRSTKLEDSAMYFCASRPTGLAGLNEQFFGPGTRLTVL.

In this sample, this clonotype turned up many times. The V gene is TRBV10-3, the J gene TRBJ1-4, with a tentative D call TRBD1 (5 bases). V lost 11 bases and J 7 bases, leaving 17 bases between the germline ends. CDR3 length: 13 residues. Germline V gene data show CDR1 as ENHRY and CDR2 as SYGVKD. The CDR3 sequence: CAVGAGGTEKLFF. CDR3 nucleotides: TGTGCCGTTGGGGCGGGTGGAACTGAAAAACTGTTTTTT.

The gene calls are TRBV7-6 and TRBJ2-1; no clear D. CDR1 is SGHVS, CDR2 FNYEAQ, per germline. V lost 1 base, J lost 10 bases, and 17 bases lay in between. CDR3 length: 15 residues. CDR3 residues: CASSLESDLTQEQFF. The CDR3, as DNA: TGTGCCAGCAGCTTAGAGTCGGATCTGACACAAGAGCAGTTCTTC.

With respect to this clonotype: Relative to the germline gene, one junction end is altered; a read error may explain this. V usage is TRBV3-1 and J usage is TRBJ2-1, with TRBD2 matching 15 bases. Germline values: CDR1 LGHDT, CDR2 YNNKEL (reference sequence). The CDR3 covers 17 residues. For the CDR3, the DNA is TGTGCCTGCAGCCCTCCGGGACTAGCGGGAGGAAACAATGAGCAGTTCTTC. This translates into CACSPPGLAGGNNEQFF.

This clonotype was seen many times. V and J are TRBV5-1 and TRBJ2-2, with a tentative D call TRBD1 (5 bases). Germline CDR1 is SGHRS and CDR2 is YFSETQ. V dropped 0 bases and J dropped 4 bases, with 13 bases sitting between them. The CDR3 length is 16 residues. The DNA of the CDR3 is TGCGCCAGCAGCTTGGAGGGGTGGGCCCGCACCGGGGAGCTGTTTTTT. Amino acids: CASSLEGWARTGELFF. Full variable domain (rest looked up from reference TRBV5-1 and TRBJ2-2): KAGVTQTPRYLIKTRGQQVTLSCSPISGHRSVSWYQQTPGQGLQFLFEYFSETQRNKGNFPGRFSGRQFSNSRSEMNVSTLELGDSALYLCASSLEGWARTGELFFGEGSRLTVL.

This clonotype was seen many times. The V and J genes are TRBV20-1 and TRBJ2-1; TRBD2 matches 7 bases. CDR3 size: 12 residues. Trimming took 7 bases from V and 10 from J; bases not matched to a gene: 10. Germline loops: CDR1 DFQATT, CDR2 SNEGSKA (reference sequence). CDR3 in amino acids: CSGGGGRGEQFF. In nucleotides, the CDR3 is TGCAGTGGCGGCGGGGGTCGGGGAGAGCAGTTCTTC.

This clonotype was seen at least ten times. The chain uses TRBV7-2 and TRBJ1-1; 7 bases line up with TRBD1. Losses at the gene ends were 6 bases for V and 6 bases for J; bases not matched to a gene: 13. CDR1 and CDR2 (germline): SGHTA, FQGNSA. This CDR3 has 15 residues. The CDR3 coding sequence is TGTGCCAGCAGTTTATGGACAGGCCGAGAGGCTGAAGCTTTCTTT. Its protein product is CASSLWTGREAEAFF. Supplemented by reference TRBV7-2 and TRBJ1-1, the full variable domain reads GAGVSQSPSNKVTEKGKDVELRCDPISGHTALYWYRQSLGQGLEFLIYFQGNSAPDKSGLPSDRFSAERTGGSVSTLTIQRTQQEDSAVYLCASSLWTGREAEAFFGQGTRLTVV.

This clonotype showed up many times. The chain links TRBV20-1 to TRBJ2-3, with D possibly being TRBD1 or TRBD2 (5 bases each). The V gene lost 3 bases and the J gene lost 1 base, with 11 bases spanning the gap. CDR3 length: 14 residues. CDR1 is DFQATT, CDR2 SNEGSKA, per germline (reference sequence). The CDR3, as DNA: TGCAGTGCTAGTAACTTGGGGGGCACAGATACGCAGTATTTT. This encodes CSASNLGGTDTQYF.

This clonotype was seen at least ten times. The chain employs TRBV15 and TRBJ2-1, with TRBD2 matching 9 bases. Trimming took 5 bases from V and 2 from J; bases not matched to a gene: 4. The CDR3 runs to 15 residues. CDR1 and CDR2 from the germline V gene are LNHNV and YYDKDF (reference sequence). The CDR3 DNA follows: TGTGCCACCAGCGGAAGACTAGCGGCCTACAATGAGCAGTTCTTC. Protein: CATSGRLAAYNEQFF.

This clonotype was picked up many times. The chain combines TRBV6-5 with TRBJ2-1; the D is unclear. Trimming cost V 0 bases and J 0 bases, with 3 bases left between them. CDR1 and CDR2 from the germline V gene are MNHEY and SVGAGI. The CDR3 spans 14 residues. The CDR3 DNA is TGTGCCAGCAGTTACTCTGACTCCTACAATGAGCAGTTCTTC. It specifies CASSYSDSYNEQFF.

The J gene is TRBJ1-1, the V gene TRBV19; 8 nucleotides match TRBD1. The V gene end was trimmed by 2 bases and the J gene end by 5 bases; junction bases not matched to a gene: 13. There are 17 residues in the CDR3. The germline V gene has CDR1 LNHDA and CDR2 SQIVND (reference sequence). The CDR3 bases are TGTGCCAGTAGTATAACTCTGACAGGGGCCCTCAGGACTGAAGCTTTCTTT. This gives the protein CASSITLTGALRTEAFF.

This clonotype was counted ten times or more. The rearrangement joins TRBV3-1 to TRBJ2-7; D unclear. V was trimmed by 1 base and J by 5 bases, leaving 3 bases between them. Germline CDR1 and CDR2: LGHDT and YNNKEL (reference sequence). The CDR3 totals 11 residues. Here the CDR3 reads CASSQAHEQYF. In DNA form, the CDR3 reads TGTGCCAGCAGCCAAGCTCACGAGCAGTACTTC.

This clonotype was counted many times. The gene calls are TRBV11-2 and TRBJ2-2; TRBD1 aligns across 7 bases. Looked up from germline, CDR1 is SGHAT and CDR2 is FQNNGV. The CDR3 spans 15 residues. The V and J ends lost 1 base and 5 bases, in that order; junction bases with no gene match: 4. The chain's CDR3 is CASSLGGQPTGELFF. In DNA, the CDR3 is TGTGCCAGCAGCTTAGGGGGACAGCCGACCGGGGAGCTGTTTTTT.

This clonotype was detected many times. The chain uses TRBV5-1 and TRBJ1-4; possible D gene TRBD1, 5 bases. Trimming removed 2 bases at V and 5 bases at J, with 16 bases between. In germline, CDR1 is SGHRS, CDR2 YFSETQ. This CDR3 region has 16 residues. CDR3 nucleotides: TGCGCCAGCAGCTTAGCTCCCCAGGGCGAAAATGAAAAACTGTTTTTT. Amino acids: CASSLAPQGENEKLFF.

This clonotype has at least ten counts. The V call is TRBV5-1, the J call TRBJ2-3; possibly TRBD1 for D (5 bases). Germline V lookup: CDR1 SGHRS, CDR2 YFSETQ. The CDR3 is made up of 14 amino acids. The V end was cut by 0 bases, the J end by 2 bases, with 7 bases between. Written as DNA, the CDR3 is TGCGCCAGCAGCTTGGGGGGCCTCACAGATACGCAGTATTTT. As protein: CASSLGGLTDTQYF.

Regarding this clonotype: A much larger clone sits a single nucleotide away, making a read error possible. The chain has TRBV7-9 and TRBJ2-3; D is perhaps TRBD1 or TRBD2 (5 bases each). Germline V gene lookup returns CDR1 SEHNR and CDR2 FQNEAQ (reference sequence). The length of the CDR3 is 15 residues. V lost 5 bases, J lost 1 base, and 13 bases lay in between. CDR3 sequence (DNA): TGTGCCAGCAGCCCACCACTAGGGGGCACAGATACGCAGTATTTT. This codes for CASSPPLGGTDTQYF.

This chain joins TRBV27 and TRBJ1-4; D unresolved. CDR1 MNHEY and CDR2 SMNVEV come from the germline V gene (reference sequence). V was shortened by 5 bases and J by 8 bases, with 12 bases between the two germline ends. The CDR3 loop spans 13 amino acids. CDR3: CASSIGSSEKLFF. The CDR3 nucleotides are TGTGCCAGCAGTATAGGGTCTTCGGAAAAACTGTTTTTT.